This entry lists 13 T cell receptor beta chains sequenced from one sample in a study of T cells after somatic rescue of genetic block. Clones were sequenced by immunoSEQ multiplex PCR, and TCRdb holds only the in-frame ones, with some missing. The sample includes fewer than 150,000 clones, approximately 90% seen only once; the top ten take roughly 1.4%. Sample: peripheral blood mononuclear cells (PBMCs). These receptors all come from a woman in her late teens or twenties.

The rearrangement joins TRBV4-3 to TRBJ1-1, with D uncertain. CDR3 size: 14 residues. Per germline, CDR1 LGHNA and CDR2 YSLEER. V gave up 4 bases and J gave up 5 bases, with 14 bases separating them. The CDR3 nucleotides read TGCGCCAGCAGCCTCAAAGGAAGAAATACTGAAGCTTTCTTT. Translating gives CASSLKGRNTEAFF.

This sequence joins TRBV4-1 and TRBJ1-1; 12 nucleotides agree with TRBD1. The germline CDR1 and CDR2 sequences are MGHRA and YSYEKL. The length of the CDR3 is 15 residues. With 4 bases clipped from V and 4 bases from J, the junction kept 4 bases outside the gene matches. CDR3 bases: TGCGCCAGCAGCCTGGGACAGGGGGCGGTCACTGAAGCTTTCTTT. It is translated as CASSLGQGAVTEAFF.

This chain connects TRBV29-1 to TRBJ2-3; D gene unclear. Trimming stripped 5 bases from V and 3 bases from J, with 6 bases between. Looked up from germline, CDR1 is SQVTM and CDR2 is ANQGSEA. This CDR3 contains 11 residues. The CDR3 DNA is TGCAGCGTTCCTTCGACAGATACGCAGTATTTT. This sequence encodes CSVPSTDTQYF.

This sequence joins TRBV6-5 and TRBJ2-7; D uncertain. The ends were cut back, 4 bases at V and 7 bases at J, with 14 bases in the middle. Germline V CDR1 and CDR2: MNHEY, SVGAGI. The CDR3 sequence is 13 residues long. The CDR3, as DNA: TGTGCCAGCAGTTCCCCCAGAGGATTTGAGCAGTACTTC. Translating it yields CASSSPRGFEQYF.

The gene calls are TRBV7-2 and TRBJ2-3; TRBD2 is a possible D gene (6 bases). V lost 4 bases and J 2 bases, leaving 19 bases between the germline ends. The CDR3 consists of 17 residues. From germline, CDR1 is SGHTA and CDR2 FQGNSA. The chain's CDR3 is CASSSYPRAGFTDTQYF. The CDR3 DNA reads TGTGCCAGCAGCTCCTACCCCCGGGCGGGGTTCACAGATACGCAGTATTTT.

The chain combines TRBV5-6 with TRBJ2-7; D is perhaps TRBD1 (6 bases). Germline loops: CDR1 SGHDT, CDR2 YYEEEE. CDR3 length: 13 amino acids. The V end lost 3 bases, the J end lost 2 bases, and 9 bases lay between the germline ends. The CDR3 sequence: CASSWAGAYEQYF. CDR3 DNA: TGTGCCAGCAGCTGGGCAGGGGCCTACGAGCAGTACTTC. The entire variable domain, with the rest obtained from reference TRBV5-6 and TRBJ2-7, is as follows: DAGVTQSPTHLIKTRGQQVTLRCSPKSGHDTVSWYQQALGQGPQFIFQYYEEEERQRGNFPDRFSGHQFPNYSSELNVNALLLGDSALYLCASSWAGAYEQYFGPGTRLTVT.

The chain uses TRBV19 and TRBJ2-7, with D possibly called TRBD1 or TRBD2 (5 bases each). Trimming pared 8 bases from V and 7 bases from J, leaving 21 bases between. The CDR3 extends over 14 amino acids. The V gene's germline CDR1 is LNHDA and CDR2 SQIVND (reference sequence). In DNA, the CDR3 is TGTGCCAGTTCCCCCTTCGGGGAGAAGGGGGAGCAGTACTTC. It specifies CASSPFGEKGEQYF.

A word on this clone: One end of the junction is discordant with germline, which a read error may explain. The genes are TRBV19 and TRBJ1-5; maybe TRBD1 (6 bases). CDR3 length: 16 amino acids. Per germline, CDR1 LNHDA and CDR2 SQIVND (reference sequence). The CDR3 is CASSMGASGGNQPQHF. In DNA form, the CDR3 reads TGTGCCAGTAGTATGGGCGCCTCGGGGGGCAACCAGCCCCAGCATTTT.

This clone was recorded only once. The CDR3 here is CASSFRNSPLHF. The CDR3 DNA reads as TGTGCCAGCAGCTTTAGAAATTCACCCCTCCACTTT. This chain joins TRBV7-2 and TRBJ1-6; no definite D call. CDR3 size: 12 residues. The ends were cut back, 3 bases at V and 7 bases at J, with 4 bases in the middle. CDR1 is SGHTA and CDR2 is FQGNSA in the germline V gene.

This sequence joins TRBV4-2 and TRBJ2-4, with D uncertain. V was clipped by 1 base and J by 0 bases, with 10 bases between them. The germline CDR1 and CDR2 sequences are LGHNA and YNFKEQ. This CDR3 contains 16 residues. The CDR3 DNA follows: TGTGCCAGCAGCCAAGGGCAGGTTCTAGCCAAAAACATTCAGTACTTC. As protein: CASSQGQVLAKNIQYF.

This clone was seen just once. CDR3 sequence: CASKTGAGGELFF. The CDR3, as DNA: TGTGCCAGCAAGACAGGGGCGGGCGGGGAGCTGTTTTTT. V gene TRBV6-6 combines with J gene TRBJ2-2, with 8 bases that match TRBD1. The CDR3 consists of 13 residues. The V gene's germline CDR1 is MNHNY and CDR2 SVGAGI (reference sequence). V shed 7 bases, J shed 7 bases, and the junction held 5 bases outside the gene matches.

This clone was found once. The J gene is TRBJ2-1, the V gene TRBV20-1; D gene ambiguous. The CDR3 length is 11 residues. Germline loops: CDR1 DFQATT, CDR2 SNEGSKA (reference sequence). V shed 1 base and J shed 7 bases, with 5 bases lying between them. The CDR3 reads CSARAVNEQFF. In DNA, the CDR3 is TGCAGTGCTAGAGCTGTAAATGAGCAGTTCTTC.

This chain uses TRBV6-1 with TRBJ1-2; perhaps TRBD1 as D (5 bases). The germline gives CDR1 MNHNS, CDR2 SASEGT. This CDR3 is 14 amino acids long. The V end lost 0 bases, the J end lost 5 bases, and 10 bases lay between the germline ends. The CDR3 nucleotides read TGTGCCAGCAGTGAAGCTGGGGGGAGTTATGGCTACACCTTC. This sequence encodes CASSEAGGSYGYTF.